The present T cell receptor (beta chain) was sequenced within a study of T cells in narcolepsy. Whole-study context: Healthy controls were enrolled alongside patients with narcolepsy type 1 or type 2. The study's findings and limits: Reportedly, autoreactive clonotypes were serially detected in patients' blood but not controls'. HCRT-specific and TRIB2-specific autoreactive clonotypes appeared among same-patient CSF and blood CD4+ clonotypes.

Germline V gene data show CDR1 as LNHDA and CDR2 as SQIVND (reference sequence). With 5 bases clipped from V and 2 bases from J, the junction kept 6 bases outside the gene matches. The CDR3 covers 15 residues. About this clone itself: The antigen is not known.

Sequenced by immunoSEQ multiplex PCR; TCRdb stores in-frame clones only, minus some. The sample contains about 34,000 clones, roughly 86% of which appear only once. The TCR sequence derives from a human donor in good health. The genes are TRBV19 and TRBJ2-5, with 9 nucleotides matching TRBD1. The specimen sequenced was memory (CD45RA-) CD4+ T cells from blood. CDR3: CASSLGTGRQETQYF. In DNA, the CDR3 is TGTGCCAGTAGTCTCGGGACAGGGCGACAAGAGACCCAGTACTTC.